This is a list of T cell receptor beta chains from one sample in a study of blood T cell repertoires in COVID-19. Measured with immunoSEQ multiplex PCR; TCRdb has only the in-frame clones, and not every one. The data show 300,000 to 450,000 clones, with 85% seen just once and 3.5% to 4% held by the top ten. The sequenced material came from peripheral blood. The origin of the receptors is a woman between 18 and 30 years old with acute or convalescent COVID-19. CDR3s include the opening cysteine and the closing phenylalanine or tryptophan. The order of the fields is J gene, D gene, V gene, clone size, CDR3 DNA, CDR3 protein. The D gene is left open where the match is weak. Clone sizes are given selectively: once, few, many, or a class where the clone is expanded.

>TRBJ1-4|TRBD1|TRBV5-1|.
TGCGCCAGCAGCTTCACAGGGGGCCCAACTAATGAAAAACTGTTTTTT
CASSFTGGPTNEKLFF
>TRBJ2-3|TRBD1|TRBV13|.
TGTGCCAGCAGCTTGGGACAGGGCTCTAGCACAGATACGCAGTATTTT
CASSLGQGSSTDTQYF
>TRBJ1-2|TRBD1|TRBV6-6|.
TGTGCCAGCAGCCCCGGGACAGGATTAGACTATGGCTACACCTTC
CASSPGTGLDYGYTF
>TRBJ2-7|TRBD2|TRBV19|.
TGTGCCAGTAGTTCGGGACTAGCGGGAGTGCCCGAGCAGTACTTC
CASSSGLAGVPEQYF
>TRBJ2-1|.|TRBV4-2|.
TGTGCCAGCAGCCAAGCCGGTAATGAGCAGTTCTTC
CASSQAGNEQFF
>TRBJ1-1|TRBD1|TRBV18|.
TGTGCCAGCTCACCACCGGACAGGGTAACTGAAGCTTTCTTT
CASSPPDRVTEAFF
>TRBJ2-7|.|TRBV13|once
TGTGCCAGCAGCTTAGCCGCGGGGACCTACGAGCAGTACTTC
CASSLAAGTYEQYF
>TRBJ1-5|.|TRBV27|.
TGTGCCAGCAGTCCTGGGGGGGACAATCAGCCCCAGCATTTT
CASSPGGDNQPQHF
>TRBJ1-2|.|TRBV2|.
TGTGCCAGCACCCTAGGAGAATATGGCTACACCTTC
CASTLGEYGYTF
>TRBJ2-3|.|TRBV7-9|.
TGTGCCAGCAGCTCCTACTGGGATACGCAGTATTTT
CASSSYWDTQYF
>TRBJ2-7|.|TRBV2|.
TGTGCCAGCCTCAGGGACACCTACGAGCAGTACTTC
CASLRDTYEQYF
>TRBJ2-5|TRBD1|TRBV9|.
TGTGCCAGCAGCGTAGGAAGGACAGGGTTGTTAGAGACCCAGTACTTC
CASSVGRTGLLETQYF
>TRBJ2-1|.|TRBV7-3|.
TGTGCCAGCAGCTTAGGGGCAGAGCAGTTCTTC
CASSLGAEQFF
>TRBJ2-1|TRBD2|TRBV19|.
TGTGCCAGTAGGACCGGGACTAGTCTCTACAATGAGCAGTTCTTC
CASRTGTSLYNEQFF
>TRBJ1-2|TRBD1|TRBV7-3|.
TGTGCCAGCAGCTTCGACAGGGCCCGTAACTATGGCTACACCTTC
CASSFDRARNYGYTF
>TRBJ2-3|TRBD1|TRBV5-4|.
TGTGCCAGCAGTCGAACAGGGGAGTCAACAGATACGCAGTATTTT
CASSRTGESTDTQYF
>TRBJ1-1|.|TRBV2|.
TGTGCCAGCAGTGAAGACTGGGGGCTCAACACTGAAGCTTTCTTT
CASSEDWGLNTEAFF
>TRBJ2-3|TRBD2|TRBV6-5|.
TGTGCCAGCAGTTACGGGGGGGGCACAGATACGCAGTATTTT
CASSYGGGTDTQYF
>TRBJ1-4|TRBD1|TRBV9|.
TGTGCCAGCAGCGGGGGGGACAGGGGTAATGAAAAACTGTTTTTT
CASSGGDRGNEKLFF
>TRBJ1-6|.|TRBV3-1/TRBV3-2|.
TGTGCCAGCAGCCAAGTAAGGGCGACGGGGAATTCACCCCTCCACTTT
CASSQVRATGNSPLHF
>TRBJ1-1|TRBD1|TRBV5-1|.
TGCGCCAGCAGCTTTCTATCTGGACAGGGTACGGACACTGAAGCTTTCTTT
CASSFLSGQGTDTEAFF
>TRBJ2-5|TRBD2|TRBV7-6|.
TGTGCCAGCAGCTTAACTAGCGGGAGGGGAGAGACCCAGTACTTC
CASSLTSGRGETQYF
>TRBJ1-5|.|TRBV11-2|.
TGTGCCAGCAGCTTAGGGAGTGCAAGCAATCAGCCCCAGCATTTT
CASSLGSASNQPQHF
>TRBJ1-5|.|TRBV19|.
TGTGCCAGTAGCACCTCATTGAGGGTCTTACAGCCCCAGCATTTT
CASSTSLRVLQPQHF
>TRBJ2-5|TRBD2|TRBV24-1|.
TGTGCCACCAGTGATCCGGGGACTAGCGGAGAGACCCAGTACTTC
CATSDPGTSGETQYF
>TRBJ2-5|TRBD2|TRBV24-1|.
TGTGCCACCAGCCCTAGCGGGATGTGGGAGACCCAGTACTTC
CATSPSGMWETQYF
>TRBJ2-2|.|TRBV28|.
TGTGCCGGAGGGTCCGCGAACACCGGGGAGCTGTTTTTT
CAGGSANTGELFF
>TRBJ1-1|TRBD1|TRBV6-6|.
TGTGCCAGCAGTTACGGGACAGGGAGGAACACTGAAGCTTTCTTT
CASSYGTGRNTEAFF
>TRBJ1-4|.|TRBV20-1|.
TGCAGTGCGGGAGGAAGCGAAAAACTGTTTTTT
CSAGGSEKLFF
>TRBJ2-7|.|TRBV30|.
TGTGCCTGGAGTCAGGCCTACGAGCAGTACTTC
CAWSQAYEQYF
>TRBJ1-3|.|TRBV11-3|.
TGTGCCAGCAGCTTAGACTCTAACTCTGGAAACACCATATATTTT
CASSLDSNSGNTIYF
>TRBJ2-1|TRBD2|TRBV5-4|once
TGTGCCAGCAGCTCTAGCGGGGGGGCCGCCAATGAGCAGTTCTTC
CASSSSGGAANEQFF
>TRBJ1-3|.|TRBV9|.
TGTGCCAGCAGCTCTAGTTCGGGAAACACCATATATTTT
CASSSSSGNTIYF
>TRBJ1-5|.|TRBV5-8|.
TGTGCCAGCAGCCTTCTCGATCAGCCCCAGCATTTT
CASSLLDQPQHF
>TRBJ1-3|.|TRBV18|.
TGTGCCGGCAGCGGCATCCCCTCTGGAAACACCATATATTTT
CAGSGIPSGNTIYF
>TRBJ1-6|TRBD1|TRBV5-4|.
TGTGCCAGCAGCACAGGGACAGGGTATAATTCACCCCTCCACTTT
CASSTGTGYNSPLHF
>TRBJ2-7|.|TRBV6-5|once
TGTGCCAGCAGTTTTGGGGCAGGGGAATATTACGAGCAGTACTTC
CASSFGAGEYYEQYF
>TRBJ1-1|TRBD1|TRBV2|.
TGTGCCAGCAGAGTAGACAGGGGGCTTTCTGAAGCTTTCTTT
CASRVDRGLSEAFF
>TRBJ2-3|.|TRBV5-4|.
TGTGCCAGCAGCCTGGAGGGTGGGAGGTTTGACACAGATACGCAGTATTTT
CASSLEGGRFDTDTQYF
>TRBJ1-2|.|TRBV28|once
TGTGCCAGCAACGAGGGTAGGAACTATGGCTACACCTTC
CASNEGRNYGYTF
>TRBJ2-7|.|TRBV12-3/TRBV12-4|.
TGTGCCAGCAGTTTGGGAGTCGAGCAGTACTTC
CASSLGVEQYF
>TRBJ2-5|.|TRBV4-1|once
TGCGCCAGCAAAGGACGGGGAGAGACCCAAGAGACCCAGTACTTC
CASKGRGETQETQYF
>TRBJ1-1|.|TRBV6-5|.
TGTGCCAGCAGTTCTGGACAGACCACTGAAGCTTTCTTT
CASSSGQTTEAFF